The 19 T cell receptor beta chains below were found in one sample sequenced in a study of T cells in Graves' hyperthyroidism and ophthalmopathy. RNA transcripts yielded amplified TCR beta CDR3 regions. The study used the HTBI primer set for a first-round RT-PCR of the TCR CDR3. A single record per CDR3 protein comes from TCRdb applying MiXCR to the multiplex PCR reads. The table lists over 500,000 distinct CDR3 sequences, 13% to 15% of them singletons. Source material: blood. The receptor source for this set is a middle-aged woman with Graves' hyperthyroidism.

This clonotype occurred many times. The chain carries TRBV7-9 and TRBJ2-1, with 11 bases aligning to TRBD2. V lost 5 bases to trimming and J lost 2 bases; unmatched junction nucleotides: 5. Germline V gene data show CDR1 as SEHNR and CDR2 as FQNEAQ (reference sequence). The CDR3 covers 16 residues. CDR3 sequence (DNA): TGTGCCAGCAGCCCCAGGGGACTAGCGGCCTACAATGAGCAGTTCTTC. It codes for CASSPRGLAAYNEQFF.

This clonotype was detected ten times or more. V usage is TRBV20-1 and J usage is TRBJ1-1, with D unresolved. The CDR3 totals 14 residues. Trimming removed 0 bases at V and 11 bases at J, with 19 bases between. Germline CDR1 and CDR2: DFQATT and SNEGSKA (reference sequence). Here the CDR3 reads CSARDQSEGSEAFF. CDR3 nucleotide sequence: TGCAGTGCTAGAGACCAGAGTGAAGGATCGGAGGCTTTCTTT.

This clonotype has a count of ten or more. The chain has TRBV12-3 or TRBV12-4 and TRBJ2-1, with D possibly being TRBD2 (5 bases). Trimming cost V 2 bases and J 10 bases, with 18 bases left between them. CDR3 length: 15 amino acids. The CDR3 sequence is CASSLIGLSGTEQFF. CDR3 bases: TGTGCCAGCAGTTTAATAGGACTCTCCGGAACGGAGCAGTTCTTC.

This clonotype was recorded a few times. Being one base from a much bigger clone, this may be a read error. V gene TRBV2 combines with J gene TRBJ2-7; 9 bases agree with TRBD1. Germline-derived CDR1 and CDR2 are SNHLY and FYNNEI. V shed 4 bases, J shed 9 bases, and the junction held 13 bases outside the gene matches. This CDR3 has 15 amino acids. CDR3 DNA: TGTGCCAGCAGTGCAGGACAGGGGTCGTGGAGCGGGCAGTACTTC. Translated: CASSAGQGSWSGQYF. Using reference TRBV2 and TRBJ2-7 for the parts outside the CDR3, the full variable domain is EPEVTQTPSHQVTQMGQEVILRCVPISNHLYFYWYRQILGQKVEFLVSFYNNEISEKSEIFDDQFSVERPDGSNFTLKIRSTKLEDSAMYFCASSAGQGSWSGQYFGPGTRLTVT.

The rearrangement joins TRBV25-1 to TRBJ2-1, with 7 nucleotides matching TRBD2. The junction had 7 bases not matched to a gene; V was cut back by 1 base and J by 1 base. Germline CDR1 is MGHDK and CDR2 is SYGVNS. CDR3 length equals 17 residues. The CDR3, as DNA: TGTGCCAGCAGTGAATTGGGAGGGGCGGAGTCCTACAATGAGCAGTTCTTC. Amino acid sequence: CASSELGGAESYNEQFF.

This clonotype was found many times. The chain is built from TRBV20-1 and TRBJ2-7; TRBD2 matches at 10 bases. V was clipped by 4 bases and J by 7 bases; unmatched bases: 22. Germline loops: CDR1 DFQATT, CDR2 SNEGSKA (reference sequence). The CDR3 runs 18 residues. The CDR3 region has the DNA TGCAGTGCTAACCGAGCCGATCGTTCAGCGGGAGGGCCGGGGGAGCAGTACTTC. Protein product: CSANRADRSAGGPGEQYF.

This clonotype was observed at least ten times. The rearrangement joins TRBV7-9 to TRBJ2-7; 9 bases line up with TRBD1. The V gene end was trimmed by 5 bases and the J gene end by 7 bases; junction bases not matched to a gene: 9. Germline CDR1 SEHNR, CDR2 FQNEAQ (reference sequence). This CDR3 has 14 amino acids. CDR3 DNA: TGTGCCAGCAGCGCCGGGACAGGGCTTGAGGAGCAGTACTTC. Its translation: CASSAGTGLEEQYF.

This clonotype was seen ten or more times. The V call is TRBV12-3 or TRBV12-4, the J call TRBJ2-7; 8 nucleotides match TRBD2. The CDR3 runs 13 residues. Trimming cost V 4 bases and J 6 bases; bases outside gene matches: 5. Here the CDR3 DNA reads TGTGCCAGCAGTTATAGCGGGACCGGCGAGCAGTACTTC. Encoded protein: CASSYSGTGEQYF.

This clonotype turned up a few times. The CDR3 here is CASSELVVGLAADTQYF. DNA for the CDR3: TGTGCCAGCAGTGAACTGGTGGTCGGACTAGCGGCAGATACGCAGTATTTT. The rearrangement uses TRBV2 and TRBJ2-3, with 10 bases matching TRBD2. The CDR3 extends over 17 amino acids. The germline V gene encodes CDR1 SNHLY and CDR2 FYNNEI. Trimming removed 2 bases from V and 4 bases from J; junction bases left unmatched: 9.

This clonotype was counted a few times. J is TRBJ1-3 and V is TRBV2; D gene ambiguous. Germline loops: CDR1 SNHLY, CDR2 FYNNEI. V was pared by 5 bases and J by 0 bases, with 8 bases between. This CDR3 comprises 14 residues. The CDR3 coding sequence is TGTGCCAGCAGTAGCTCTACCTCTGGAAACACCATATATTTT. Protein: CASSSSTSGNTIYF.

The CDR3 DNA is TGCAGTGCTAGAGATTGGGCGGGGCCGACGAATGAAAAACTGTTTTTT. Encoded protein: CSARDWAGPTNEKLFF. The gene calls are TRBV20-1 and TRBJ1-4; D may be TRBD1 (5 bases). CDR1 DFQATT and CDR2 SNEGSKA come from the germline V gene (reference sequence). CDR3 length: 16 residues. Deletions cut 0 bases from V and 5 bases from J, with 16 bases between.

Comment on this clonotype: This CDR3 is missing its conserved last phenylalanine or tryptophan, likely due to a read error. V usage is TRBV6-2 or TRBV6-3 and J usage is TRBJ1-5; 7 bases agree with TRBD1. Germline lookup yields CDR1 MNHEY and CDR2 SVGEGT. The CDR3 contains 16 residues. V lost 5 bases to trimming and J lost 6 bases; unmatched junction nucleotides: 13. The CDR3 spells CASSLDQGDRGQPQHL. As DNA, the CDR3 is TGTGCCAGCAGTCTCGATCAGGGGGATAGGGGTCAGCCCCAGCATCTT.

This clonotype was observed a few times. The CDR3 sequence: CASSEYWQGTEAFF. The CDR3 nucleotides read TGCGCCAGCAGTGAGTATTGGCAGGGCACTGAAGCTTTCTTT. The rearrangement uses TRBV10-2 and TRBJ1-1, with D possibly TRBD1 on 5 matching bases. Germline V gene data show CDR1 as WSHSY and CDR2 as SAAADI. This CDR3 has 14 residues. V lost 1 base and J lost 4, with 10 bases in between.

In its sample, this clonotype was seen a few times. The chain combines TRBV19 with TRBJ2-2; the D gene could be TRBD1 or TRBD2 (5 bases each). The germline CDR1 and CDR2 sequences are LNHDA and SQIVND (reference sequence). Trimming removed 9 bases from V and 2 bases from J, with 10 bases in between. The CDR3 runs 13 residues. CDR3 region: CARAGTNTGELFF. For the CDR3, the DNA is TGTGCCAGGGCCGGGACCAACACCGGGGAGCTGTTTTTT.

The chain is built from TRBV7-8 and TRBJ1-3; 10 positions match TRBD1. Germline V gene data show CDR1 as SGHVS and CDR2 as FQNEAQ. The ends lost 5 bases at V and 2 bases at J; junction bases unmatched: 6. The CDR3 spans 16 residues. CDR3 coding DNA: TGTGCCAGCAGCCCCCAAGGGACAGGGGCTGGAAACACCATATATTTT. It encodes CASSPQGTGAGNTIYF.

The chain is built from TRBV9 and TRBJ2-6; tentatively, D is TRBD2 (5 bases). This CDR3 has 17 amino acids. Per germline, CDR1 SGDLS and CDR2 YYNGEE. V lost 4 bases to trimming and J lost 0 bases, with 14 bases between them. The chain's CDR3 is CASSSRTGSSGANVLTF. The CDR3 nucleotides read TGTGCCAGCAGCTCCCGGACGGGGAGCTCTGGGGCCAACGTCCTGACTTTC.

The sample holds many counts of this clonotype. V gene TRBV20-1 combines with J gene TRBJ2-3, with 10 positions matching TRBD2. The V gene's germline CDR1 is DFQATT and CDR2 SNEGSKA (reference sequence). The CDR3 loop spans 16 amino acids. Germline trimming cut 6 bases from V and 5 bases from J; bases unmatched to any gene: 14. The chain's CDR3 is CSAEPPSGSSRDTQYF. CDR3 nucleotides: TGCAGTGCCGAGCCCCCTAGCGGGAGTTCGAGAGATACGCAGTATTTT.

Ten or more counts support this clonotype. The J gene is TRBJ2-7, the V gene TRBV20-1; D is ambiguous. The CDR3 runs to 11 residues. CDR1 and CDR2 (germline): DFQATT, SNEGSKA (reference sequence). V was shortened by 3 bases and J by 3 bases, with 6 bases between the two germline ends. The DNA for the CDR3 is TGCAGTGCTAGTTGGGACTACGAGCAGTACTTC. This encodes CSASWDYEQYF.

This clonotype has ten or more counts. This rearrangement joins TRBV11-3 to TRBJ2-7; D is uncertain. CDR1 and CDR2 from the germline V gene are SGHNT and YENEEA. There are 17 residues in the CDR3. V was shortened by 5 bases and J by 3 bases, with 23 bases between the two germline ends. The CDR3 DNA follows: TGTGCCAGCAGCCGAGACTGGAACGGCGAGTTACTCTACGAGCAGTACTTC. Translation: CASSRDWNGELLYEQYF.